This passage covers 16 T cell receptor beta chains from one sample sequenced in a study of T-cell reconstitution after alpha-beta-depleted transplantation in children. The TCRbeta library was prepared with unique molecular identifiers. MiXCR, run by TCRdb on the PCR reads, gives a single entry per CDR3 protein. The sample gives about 500,000 distinct CDR3 sequences, over 25% of which show up once; 2.4% is in the top ten. The sample consisted of PBMCs from the stem cell graft donor, taken from the stem cell graft. The source of these receptors is a human donor who donated a stem cell graft to a child with aplastic anemia.

This clonotype was counted between two and nine times. V is TRBV20-1 and J is TRBJ1-5, with D unresolved. V gave up 5 bases and J gave up 12 bases, with 14 bases separating them. CDR1 DFQATT and CDR2 SNEGSKA come from the germline V gene (reference sequence). This CDR3 comprises 11 residues. The CDR3 nucleotides read TGCAGTGCTTTTTCGGCGCCTAACCAGCATTTT. As protein: CSAFSAPNQHF.

The V call is TRBV7-9, the J call TRBJ1-4; the match to TRBD1 covers 7 bases. Trimming cost V 5 bases and J 10 bases; bases outside gene matches: 4. The CDR3 is made up of 12 amino acids. Germline V gene lookup returns CDR1 SEHNR and CDR2 FQNEAQ (reference sequence). The CDR3 nucleotides read TGTGCCAGCAGCCGGGACAGCTTAAAACTGTTTTTT. Translating gives CASSRDSLKLFF.

This clonotype was counted a few times. The V gene is TRBV15, the J gene TRBJ1-5; D unresolved. This CDR3 is built from 12 residues. Trimming shortened V by 1 base and J by 7 bases, and 5 bases separated the two germline ends. Germline CDR1 and CDR2: LNHNV and YYDKDF (reference sequence). The CDR3 region has the DNA TGTGCCACCAGCAGAGGCGGACAGCCCCAGCATTTT. It specifies CATSRGGQPQHF.

This clonotype occurred a few times. This sequence joins TRBV12-3 or TRBV12-4 and TRBJ2-1, with TRBD1 identical over 10 bases. V was pared by 3 bases and J by 3 bases, with 2 bases of the junction left unmatched. CDR3 length: 15 residues. The CDR3 coding sequence is TGTGCCAGCAGTTTTGGACAGGGGGGCTACAATGAGCAGTTCTTC. Its protein product is CASSFGQGGYNEQFF.

The chain is built from TRBV5-1 and TRBJ2-1; D not resolved. The CDR3 contains 13 residues. The germline V gene encodes CDR1 SGHRS and CDR2 YFSETQ. Deletions cut 2 bases from V and 6 bases from J, with 9 bases between. For the CDR3, the DNA is TGCGCCAGCAGCTTCGGAGTAGGCAATGAGCAGTTCTTC. This encodes CASSFGVGNEQFF.

This chain links TRBV6-9 with TRBJ1-5, with D perhaps TRBD1 (6 bases). The germline gives CDR1 MNHGY, CDR2 SVAAGI. Deletions cut 1 base from V and 4 bases from J, with 8 bases between. The CDR3 is 14 residues long. The CDR3: CASSYFRGNQPQHF. The CDR3 region has the DNA TGTGCCAGCAGTTATTTCAGGGGTAATCAGCCCCAGCATTTT.

The rearrangement links TRBV27 to TRBJ1-1; D not resolved. The germline V gene has CDR1 MNHEY and CDR2 SMNVEV (reference sequence). The CDR3 runs to 13 residues. Trimming cost V 5 bases and J 1 base, with 8 bases left between them. The DNA for the CDR3 is TGTGCCAGCAGTACTATAACGAACACTGAAGCTTTCTTT. The encoded protein is CASSTITNTEAFF.

This chain links TRBV7-3 with TRBJ1-1; TRBD1 aligns across 9 bases. V trimming: 5 bases; J trimming: 4 bases; junction bases outside the gene matches: 8. The CDR3 runs 15 residues. Germline V gene sequence: CDR1 SGHTA, CDR2 FQGTGA. The CDR3 DNA sequence: TGTGCCAGCAGCGAAGGACAGGGGAGAAGCACTGAAGCTTTCTTT. This sequence encodes CASSEGQGRSTEAFF. Combining the CDR3 with reference TRBV7-3 and TRBJ1-1 gives the whole variable domain GAGVSQTPSNKVTEKGKYVELRCDPISGHTALYWYRQSLGQGPEFLIYFQGTGAADDSGLPNDRFFAVRPEGSVSTLKIQRTERGDSAVYLCASSEGQGRSTEAFFGQGTRLTVV.

This clonotype has a handful of counts. The rearrangement uses TRBV5-6 and TRBJ2-1, with 7 bases matching TRBD2. The CDR3 totals 16 residues. With 6 bases clipped from V and 4 bases from J, the junction kept 13 bases outside the gene matches. CDR1 and CDR2 from the germline V gene are SGHDT and YYEEEE. The CDR3 coding sequence is TGTGCCAGCAAGTTAGCCGGGGCGGGAGATTACAATGAGCAGTTCTTC. It codes for CASKLAGAGDYNEQFF.

The V gene is TRBV29-1, the J gene TRBJ2-1, with 7 bases identical to TRBD1. The CDR3 runs 15 residues. V trimming: 5 bases; J trimming: 0 bases; junction bases outside the gene matches: 7. Per germline, CDR1 SQVTM and CDR2 ANQGSEA. The CDR3 sequence: CSVPDRRTSYNEQFF. The CDR3 DNA reads as TGCAGCGTTCCGGACAGGCGAACCTCCTACAATGAGCAGTTCTTC.

This clonotype has more than one count but fewer than ten. V gene TRBV20-1 combines with J gene TRBJ2-7, with 13 bases identical to TRBD2. The germline gives CDR1 DFQATT, CDR2 SNEGSKA (reference sequence). The length of the CDR3 is 13 residues. The chain's CDR3 is CSASPSRTSGSEV. Here the CDR3 DNA reads TGCAGTGCTAGCCCCTCTAGGACTAGCGGGAGCGAAGTC.

V is TRBV29-1 and J is TRBJ2-1, with 13 nucleotides matching TRBD2. V shed 4 bases and J 0 bases; nucleotides not matched to a gene: 9. From germline, CDR1 is SQVTM and CDR2 ANQGSEA. The CDR3 length is 18 residues. The CDR3 coding sequence is TGCAGCGTTGCCGGGACTAGCGGGACCCCGAGCTCCTACAATGAGCAGTTCTTC. The encoded protein is CSVAGTSGTPSSYNEQFF.

The chain is built from TRBV6-1 and TRBJ1-6; TRBD1 matches at 10 bases. The trim removed 6 bases at V and 5 bases at J, leaving 4 bases unmatched. CDR3 length equals 15 residues. The germline V gene has CDR1 MNHNS and CDR2 SASEGT. The CDR3 DNA reads TGTGCCAGCAGCCCCGGGACAGGGGATAATTCACCCCTCCACTTT. It specifies CASSPGTGDNSPLHF.

This clonotype was recorded a few times. J is TRBJ1-5 and V is TRBV12-3 or TRBV12-4, with a weak D call TRBD1 (5 bases). The CDR3 covers 14 residues. V dropped 5 bases and J dropped 9 bases, with 17 bases sitting between them. The CDR3 loop is CASSLGTAQGPQHF. CDR3 coding DNA: TGTGCCAGCAGTCTTGGGACGGCCCAGGGGCCCCAGCATTTT.

This sequence joins TRBV12-3 or TRBV12-4 and TRBJ1-5, with TRBD1 matching 10 bases. Trimming took 6 bases from V and 0 from J; bases not matched to a gene: 5. The CDR3 spans 16 residues. The CDR3 nucleotides read TGTGCCAGCAGAGGACAGGGGGGATATAGCAATCAGCCCCAGCATTTT. This translates into CASRGQGGYSNQPQHF.

J is TRBJ2-3 and V is TRBV6-1; the D gene is possibly TRBD2 (7 bases). V shed 4 bases and J shed 2 bases, with 10 bases lying between them. Germline-derived CDR1 and CDR2 are MNHNS and SASEGT. The CDR3 contains 14 residues. The CDR3 DNA reads TGTGCCAGCAGTGGAGCGGGACACACAGATACGCAGTATTTT. It translates to CASSGAGHTDTQYF.